The source of this TCR beta chain is a study of blood T cell repertoires in COVID-19. The overall study: The samples span acute and convalescent COVID-19 from the United States, Italy and Spain. T cells, B-cell-depleted T cells, or PBMCs provided the cDNA or gDNA that served as material.

Per the original methods: Amplification of reference gene primers provided the estimated nucleated cell counts. Only in-frame clones appear in the TCRdb table, and some are missing; sequencing was by immunoSEQ multiplex PCR. The V and J calls and clone size were taken over from that table, and D and trimming were inferred from the DNA. Counted here are roughly 200,000 clones, 80% to 90% occurring once; the ten biggest clones make up less than 5.5%. The sequence derives from a woman older than 75 with acute or convalescent COVID-19. The sample taken for sequencing was peripheral blood.

The CDR3 DNA reads TGCGCCAGCAGCCCCACCGGGACAGGGGGTGGCGAGCAGTACTTC. Amino acid sequence: CASSPTGTGGGEQYF. The rearrangement uses TRBV5-1 and TRBJ2-7; 11 nucleotides line up with TRBD1. Germline V gene sequence: CDR1 SGHRS, CDR2 YFSETQ. V was clipped by 4 bases and J by 6 bases; unmatched bases: 9. The CDR3 is 15 residues long.